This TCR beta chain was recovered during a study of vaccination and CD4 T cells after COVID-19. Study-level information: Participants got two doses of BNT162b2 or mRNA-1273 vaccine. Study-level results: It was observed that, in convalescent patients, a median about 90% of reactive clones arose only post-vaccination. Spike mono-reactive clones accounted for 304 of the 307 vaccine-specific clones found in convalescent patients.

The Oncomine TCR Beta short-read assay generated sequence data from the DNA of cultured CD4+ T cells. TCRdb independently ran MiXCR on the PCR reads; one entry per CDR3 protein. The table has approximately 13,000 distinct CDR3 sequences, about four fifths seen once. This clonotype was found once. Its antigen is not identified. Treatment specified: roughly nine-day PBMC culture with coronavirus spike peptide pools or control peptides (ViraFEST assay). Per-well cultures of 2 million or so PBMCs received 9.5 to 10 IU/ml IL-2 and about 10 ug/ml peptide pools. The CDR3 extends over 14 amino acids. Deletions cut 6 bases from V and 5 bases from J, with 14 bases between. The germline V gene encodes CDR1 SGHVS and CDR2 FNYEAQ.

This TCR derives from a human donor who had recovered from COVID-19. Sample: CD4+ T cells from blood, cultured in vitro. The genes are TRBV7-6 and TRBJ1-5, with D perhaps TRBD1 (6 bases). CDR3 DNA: TGTGCCAGCAGTTGGGGGGGGCCTCATCAGCCCCAGCATTTT. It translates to CASSWGGPHQPQHF.